This T cell receptor (beta chain) was identified during a study of shared clonotypes between healthy human individuals. This CDR3 has 16 amino acids. CDR1 and CDR2 (germline): LGHNA, YSLEER. V lost 4 bases and J 4 bases, leaving 17 bases between the germline ends. Division of CD4+ cells produced a CD45RA+ naive subset and a CD45RA-negative memory subset. The study ran the assay at deep level. Clones were sequenced by immunoSEQ multiplex PCR, and TCRdb holds only the in-frame ones, with some missing. The profile shows 2,500,000 or so clones, over 85% of them singletons. This receptor was obtained from a man between 18 and 29 years old in good health. Some clones in this sample may be carry-over from other donors' samples. The sample was naive CD4+ T cells from PBMCs. The subset denotes: CD45RA+ positively selected. This chain uses TRBV4-3 with TRBJ2-1, with a weak D call TRBD1 (6 bases). CDR3 sequence (DNA): TGCGCCAGCAGCCGGGGGCGACCTCTAGGGTACAATGAGCAGTTCTTC. It codes for CASSRGRPLGYNEQFF.